This TCR beta chain was observed in a study of CD8+ T cells in alopecia areata. Per germline, CDR1 MNHEY and CDR2 SMNVEV (reference sequence). CDR3 length: 15 amino acids. J gave up 0 bases and V 5 bases, and 6 bases lay outside the gene matches. As for treatment: oral pan-JAK inhibitor, 5-10 mg twice daily. This clone was detected a few times. In each case, RNA was isolated and then reverse transcribed into cDNA as the sequencing template. Using immunoSEQ multiplex PCR, the repertoire was profiled, and TCRdb retains in-frame clones only, with some absent. Here the sample spans about 170,000 clones, roughly 60% being singletons.

This chain uses TRBV27 with TRBJ2-7; 8 bases map to TRBD1. The clonotype comes from a human donor with alopecia areata. Specimen: CD4+ T cells sorted from blood, collected at approximately week 55, from a patient treated with tofacitinib. CDR3 residues: CASSPRTGSSYEQYF. CDR3 in DNA: TGTGCCAGCAGTCCGAGGACAGGGTCCTCCTACGAGCAGTACTTC.